This TCR beta chain was sequenced for a study of CD8 T cells in ankylosing spondylitis. Study-level findings and limits: There were earlier reports of some motif variants in reactive arthritis synovial fluid and blood. Disease-linked clones were reportedly significantly enriched in matched ankylosing spondylitis synovial fluid.

TCRdb itself ran the 5' RACE reads through MiXCR, one entry per CDR3 protein. The sample lists about 140,000 distinct CDR3 sequences; about 7% were seen once. The V end lost 9 bases, the J end lost 5 bases, and 13 bases lay between the germline ends. This CDR3 region has 12 residues. The germline V gene encodes CDR1 MNHNY and CDR2 SVGAGI (reference sequence). This clonotype was found many times. Its cognate antigen is unknown. The sequenced material came from blood, either unsorted or a sorted T cell fraction (not recorded which). The TCR was taken from a female donor with ankylosing spondylitis or in good health (not recorded which). The chain uses TRBV6-6 and TRBJ1-2; D perhaps matches TRBD1 (5 bases). This CDR3 is CASLDQGYGYTF. CDR3 sequence (DNA): TGTGCCAGTCTTGACCAGGGTTATGGCTACACCTTC.